Shown below are 15 T cell receptor beta chains from a single sample sequenced in a study of blood T cell repertoires in COVID-19. The repertoire was sequenced with immunoSEQ multiplex PCR; TCRdb's copy has only in-frame clones and lacks some. This table holds around 150,000 clones, 90% to 95% found once. Sequencing was carried out using peripheral blood. These receptors originate from a woman between 45 and 60 years old with acute or convalescent COVID-19.

The chain employs TRBV24-1 and TRBJ2-1, with D unclear. The germline V gene has CDR1 KGHDR and CDR2 SFDVKD. The CDR3 length is 15 residues. Trimming removed 2 bases at V and 3 bases at J, with 10 bases between. The CDR3 DNA reads TGTGCCACCAGTGATTCAGTGGAGTACTACAATGAGCAGTTCTTC. It yields the protein CATSDSVEYYNEQFF.

The chain has TRBV20-1 and TRBJ2-1; TRBD1 might be the D (6 bases). Germline lookup yields CDR1 DFQATT and CDR2 SNEGSKA (reference sequence). Trimming took off 3 bases at V and 5 bases at J, with 20 bases between the two ends. CDR3 size: 16 residues. The CDR3 nucleotides are TGCAGTGCTAGTATGGGGGCAAGGGGAAAAAACAATGAGCAGTTCTTC. This translates into CSASMGARGKNNEQFF.

Here the CDR3 reads CASSPPRGEQYF. The CDR3 coding sequence is TGTGCCAGCAGCCCTCCGCGGGGCGAGCAGTACTTC. The V and J genes are TRBV3-1 (or the pseudogene TRBV3-2) and TRBJ2-7; perhaps TRBD2 as D (6 bases). This CDR3 has 12 amino acids. Looked up from germline, CDR1 is LGHDT and CDR2 is YNNKEL (reference sequence). V was cut by 4 bases and J by 6 bases, with 10 bases left in between.

The V call is TRBV27, the J call TRBJ1-1; 9 bases fit TRBD1. This CDR3 region has 15 residues. The germline V gene encodes CDR1 MNHEY and CDR2 SMNVEV (reference sequence). With 6 bases clipped from V and 4 bases from J, the junction kept 9 bases outside the gene matches. The CDR3 loop is CASSASQGAITEAFF. As DNA, the CDR3 is TGTGCCAGCAGCGCCTCACAGGGGGCGATCACTGAAGCTTTCTTT.

A single count supports this clone. V is TRBV7-9 and J is TRBJ2-5; 7 bases match TRBD1. The CDR3 sequence is 12 residues long. With V trimmed by 8 bases and J by 5 bases, 5 bases remained unmatched. Germline CDR1 SEHNR, CDR2 FQNEAQ (reference sequence). CDR3 nucleotide sequence: TGTGCCAGCTCGAGGGGGCAGGAGACCCAGTACTTC. The encoded protein is CASSRGQETQYF.

The J gene is TRBJ2-3, the V gene TRBV6-4; 9 positions agree with TRBD1. V lost 0 bases and J lost 2; bases outside the gene matches: 0. Germline CDR1 and CDR2: MRHNA and SNTAGT. The CDR3 covers 15 residues. In DNA form, the CDR3 reads TGTGCCAGCAGTGACTCACAGGGGGCCACAGATACGCAGTATTTT. As protein: CASSDSQGATDTQYF.

For the CDR3, the DNA is TGTGCCAGCATCGCCGAAGCGGGAGCGGAGACCGGGGAGCTGTTTTTT. It is translated as CASIAEAGAETGELFF. The V and J genes are TRBV2 and TRBJ2-2, with 8 bases that match TRBD2. CDR3 length: 16 residues. J lost 5 bases, V lost 7 bases, and 12 bases had no gene match. The germline CDR1 and CDR2 sequences are SNHLY and FYNNEI. The variable domain in full, completed from reference TRBV2 and TRBJ2-2, reads EPEVTQTPSHQVTQMGQEVILRCVPISNHLYFYWYRQILGQKVEFLVSFYNNEISEKSEIFDDQFSVERPDGSNFTLKIRSTKLEDSAMYFCASIAEAGAETGELFFGEGSRLTVL.

The chain couples TRBV28 to TRBJ1-1; D gene ambiguous. In germline, CDR1 is MDHEN, CDR2 SYDVKM. Deletions cut 10 bases from V and 3 bases from J, with 9 bases between. The CDR3 is 11 amino acids. The CDR3 loop is CATGWYTEAFF. In nucleotides, the CDR3 is TGTGCCACCGGTTGGTACACTGAAGCTTTCTTT.

This CDR3 is CASSWEAGPYNEQFF. The CDR3 DNA sequence: TGTGCCAGCAGTTGGGAGGCGGGGCCGTACAATGAGCAGTTCTTC. V and J are TRBV6-5 and TRBJ2-1, with D maybe TRBD2 (6 bases). The CDR3 runs 15 residues. V was clipped by 4 bases and J by 4 bases, with 14 bases between them. Germline CDR1 MNHEY, CDR2 SVGAGI.

This chain uses TRBV24-1 with TRBJ2-3; D possibly corresponds to TRBD2 (5 bases). The CDR3 extends over 14 amino acids. Looked up from germline, CDR1 is KGHDR and CDR2 is SFDVKD. V lost 9 bases to trimming and J lost 6 bases, with 18 bases between them. The CDR3 DNA reads TGTGCCACCGAGGACTCCCTGATTTCGGATACGCAGTATTTT. This gives the protein CATEDSLISDTQYF.

With regard to this clone: At one end the junction does not follow the germline gene, possibly because of a read error. This chain connects TRBV29-1 to TRBJ2-7, with D possibly being TRBD1 or TRBD2 (5 bases each). Germline assignment: CDR1 SQVTM and CDR2 ANQGSEA. CDR3 length equals 14 residues. CDR3 nucleotide sequence: TGCAGCGTCGAAGGGGTGATAGCGCCCTACGAGCAGTACTTC. This translates into CSVEGVIAPYEQYF.

Note on this clone: Other DNA sequences of this sample code for an identical CDR3. This chain uses TRBV30 with TRBJ1-5; D is uncertain. The length of the CDR3 is 14 residues. Germline assignment: CDR1 GTSNPN and CDR2 SVGIG (reference sequence). V was trimmed by 1 base and J by 1 base, leaving 8 bases between them. CDR3 loop: CAWSGGGSNQPQHF. As DNA, the CDR3 is TGTGCCTGGAGTGGGGGAGGGAGCAATCAGCCCCAGCATTTT.

The gene calls are TRBV12-5 and TRBJ1-3; D ambiguous. This CDR3 region has 10 residues. V lost 11 bases and J 4 bases, leaving 6 bases between the germline ends. Germline assignment: CDR1 LGHNT and CDR2 FRNRAP. The CDR3 DNA reads TGTGCTCCGGGGGGAAACACCATATATTTT. This encodes CAPGGNTIYF.

The rearrangement uses TRBV6-6 and TRBJ2-7; 13 bases line up with TRBD2. The CDR3 is 15 residues long. V trimming: 6 bases; J trimming: 7 bases; junction bases outside the gene matches: 9. Per the germline V gene, CDR1 is MNHNY and CDR2 is SVGAGI (reference sequence). The CDR3 region is CASRPGLAGEWEQYF. CDR3 DNA sequence: TGTGCCAGCAGGCCAGGACTAGCGGGAGAATGGGAGCAGTACTTC.

This clone was detected a few times. This chain uses TRBV12-5 with TRBJ2-3; 8 nucleotides agree with TRBD1. This CDR3 is built from 16 residues. Germline trimming cut 0 bases from V and 4 bases from J; bases unmatched to any gene: 6. From germline, CDR1 is LGHNT and CDR2 FRNRAP. The CDR3 DNA is TGTGCTAGTGGTTTGGTACGGGCAGGGGGCGCAGATACGCAGTATTTT. It encodes CASGLVRAGGADTQYF. The full variable domain, completed using reference TRBV12-5 and TRBJ2-3, is DARVTQTPRHKVTEMGQEVTMRCQPILGHNTVFWYRQTMMQGLELLAYFRNRAPLDDSGMPKDRFSAEMPDATLATLKIQPSEPRDSAVYFCASGLVRAGGADTQYFGPGTRLTVL.